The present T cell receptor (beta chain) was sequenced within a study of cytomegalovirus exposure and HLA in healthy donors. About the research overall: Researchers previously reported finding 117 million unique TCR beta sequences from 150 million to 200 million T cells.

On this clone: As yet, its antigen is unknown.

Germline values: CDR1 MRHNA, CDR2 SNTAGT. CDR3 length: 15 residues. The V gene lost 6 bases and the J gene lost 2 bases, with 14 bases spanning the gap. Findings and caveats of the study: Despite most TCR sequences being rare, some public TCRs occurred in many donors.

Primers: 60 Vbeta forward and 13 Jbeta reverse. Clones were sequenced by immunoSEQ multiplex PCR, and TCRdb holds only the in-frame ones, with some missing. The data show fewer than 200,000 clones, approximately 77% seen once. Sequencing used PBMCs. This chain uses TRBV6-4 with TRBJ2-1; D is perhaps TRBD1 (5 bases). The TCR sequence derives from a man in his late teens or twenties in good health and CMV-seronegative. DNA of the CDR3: TGTGCCAGCAGCGTCGGGCAGGGAACCTACAATGAGCAGTTCTTC. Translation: CASSVGQGTYNEQFF.